This entry lists 10 T cell receptor beta chains sequenced from one sample in a study of human T cells and chemical hapten exposure. TCRdb re-called the RACE reads through MiXCR, storing one row per CDR3 protein. The sample lists 85,000 to 100,000 distinct CDR3 sequences, about 28% seen once, with about 9.4% in the top ten. Sample time point: patch test 3, about 24 weeks after DPC sensitization. Treatment: therapeutic diphenylcyclopropenone sensitization with weekly scalp DPC. The sequencing used whole blood, collected in connection with sensitization to the hapten diphenylcyclopropenone (DPC). The receptor set was obtained from a middle-aged man with alopecia areata. Some clones in this sample may be carry-over from other donors' samples.

This clonotype has a handful of counts. This chain uses TRBV11-2 with TRBJ2-3, with D perhaps assigned TRBD1 or TRBD2 (5 bases each). Germline values: CDR1 SGHAT, CDR2 FQNNGV. Trimming took off 2 bases at V and 4 bases at J, with 13 bases between the two ends. This CDR3 has 15 amino acids. As DNA, the CDR3 is TGTGCCAGCAGCTTATATGGGGGAGATGCAGATACGCAGTATTTT. The encoded protein is CASSLYGGDADTQYF.

The CDR3 DNA sequence: TGCAGCGTTTCCCCGACAGGGATGAGAAAACTGTTTTTT. It translates to CSVSPTGMRKLFF. The chain couples TRBV29-1 to TRBJ1-4, with 7 bases fitting TRBD1. The CDR3 consists of 13 residues. V trimming: 5 bases; J trimming: 10 bases; junction bases outside the gene matches: 10. In germline, CDR1 is SQVTM, CDR2 ANQGSEA. Supplemented by reference TRBV29-1 and TRBJ1-4, the full variable domain reads SAVISQKPSRDICQRGTSLTIQCQVDSQVTMMFWYRQQPGQSLTLIATANQGSEATYESGFVIDKFPISRPNLTFSTLTVSNMSPEDSSIYLCSVSPTGMRKLFFGSGTQLSVL.

This clonotype came up a few times. This chain joins TRBV5-1 and TRBJ2-7; TRBD2 agrees at 10 bases. This CDR3 is 14 amino acids long. Germline V lookup: CDR1 SGHRS, CDR2 YFSETQ. J was trimmed by 2 bases and V by 2 bases; bases with no gene match: 1. CDR3 DNA: TGCGCCAGCAGCTTAGCGGGAGGGGCCTACGAGCAGTACTTC. It codes for CASSLAGGAYEQYF.

This chain uses TRBV18 with TRBJ2-3, with 9 nucleotides matching TRBD2. The CDR3 runs to 14 residues. The germline V gene encodes CDR1 KGHSH and CDR2 LQKENI. The V gene end was trimmed by 8 bases and the J gene end by 7 bases; junction bases not matched to a gene: 10. CDR3 in DNA: TGTGCCAGCCAGGAGCTAGCGGGAAGAAATACGCAGTATTTT. Protein: CASQELAGRNTQYF.

This chain joins TRBV7-9 and TRBJ2-3; TRBD1 matches 8 bases. The CDR3 is 16 amino acids. V gave up 3 bases and J gave up 3 bases; unmatched junction bases: 8. Per the germline V gene, CDR1 is SEHNR and CDR2 is FQNEAQ (reference sequence). The CDR3: CASSFFGQGMTDTQYF. In DNA form, the CDR3 reads TGTGCCAGCAGCTTCTTTGGACAGGGTATGACAGATACGCAGTATTTT.

The chain carries TRBV12-3 or TRBV12-4 and TRBJ2-5; the D is unclear. The length of the CDR3 is 15 residues. Trimming stripped 6 bases from V and 0 bases from J, with 14 bases between. Here the CDR3 DNA reads TGTGCCAGCAGCCATCTAGGCTCCTACCAAGAGACCCAGTACTTC. This translates into CASSHLGSYQETQYF.

The table lists this clonotype with a few counts. The V call is TRBV20-1, the J call TRBJ2-7; 11 nucleotides match TRBD1. In germline, CDR1 is DFQATT, CDR2 SNEGSKA (reference sequence). This CDR3 is 14 amino acids long. V lost 6 bases, J lost 4 bases, and 8 bases stayed unmatched. CDR3 protein: CSASPGQGAYEQYF. The CDR3 region has the DNA TGCAGTGCCAGCCCCGGACAGGGGGCTTACGAGCAGTACTTC.

This chain links TRBV15 with TRBJ2-3; D is uncertain. The ends were cut back, 4 bases at V and 1 base at J, with 9 bases in the middle. The CDR3 has 14 amino acids. Germline lookup yields CDR1 LNHNV and CDR2 YYDKDF (reference sequence). The CDR3 DNA reads as TGTGCCACCAGCATCGACATCGGCACAGATACGCAGTATTTT. It specifies CATSIDIGTDTQYF.

This clonotype was counted only a few times. V usage is TRBV30 and J usage is TRBJ2-3; TRBD1 matches at 7 bases. The CDR3 spans 13 residues. Germline assignment: CDR1 GTSNPN and CDR2 SVGIG (reference sequence). V shed 0 bases and J 4 bases; nucleotides not matched to a gene: 1. The CDR3 loop is CAWSVQGSDTQYF. The CDR3 region has the DNA TGTGCCTGGAGTGTACAGGGGTCAGATACGCAGTATTTT.

This chain uses TRBV18 with TRBJ1-1; D call uncertain. V dropped 3 bases and J dropped 7 bases, with 6 bases sitting between them. Germline V gives CDR1 KGHSH, CDR2 LQKENI. The CDR3 runs to 11 residues. The DNA for the CDR3 is TGTGCCAGCTCACCCCAACTTGAAGCTTTCTTT. Translation: CASSPQLEAFF.